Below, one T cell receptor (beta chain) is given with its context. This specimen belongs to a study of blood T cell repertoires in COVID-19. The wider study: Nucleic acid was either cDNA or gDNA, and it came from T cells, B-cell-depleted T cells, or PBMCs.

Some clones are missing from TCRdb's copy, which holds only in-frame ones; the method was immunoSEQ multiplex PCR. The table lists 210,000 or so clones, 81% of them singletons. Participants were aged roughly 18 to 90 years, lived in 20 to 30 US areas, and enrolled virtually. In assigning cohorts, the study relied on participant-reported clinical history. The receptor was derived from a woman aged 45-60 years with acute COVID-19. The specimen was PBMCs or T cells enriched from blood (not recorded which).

The CDR3, as DNA: TGCGCCAGCAGCCCCGAGTTGGGACAGCGTACCTACGAGCAGTACTTC. Amino acids: CASSPELGQRTYEQYF. This rearrangement joins TRBV4-3 to TRBJ2-7, with 7 bases lining up with TRBD1. Looked up from germline, CDR1 is LGHNA and CDR2 is YSLEER. This CDR3 spans 16 amino acids. V was clipped by 4 bases and J by 2 bases; unmatched bases: 11.